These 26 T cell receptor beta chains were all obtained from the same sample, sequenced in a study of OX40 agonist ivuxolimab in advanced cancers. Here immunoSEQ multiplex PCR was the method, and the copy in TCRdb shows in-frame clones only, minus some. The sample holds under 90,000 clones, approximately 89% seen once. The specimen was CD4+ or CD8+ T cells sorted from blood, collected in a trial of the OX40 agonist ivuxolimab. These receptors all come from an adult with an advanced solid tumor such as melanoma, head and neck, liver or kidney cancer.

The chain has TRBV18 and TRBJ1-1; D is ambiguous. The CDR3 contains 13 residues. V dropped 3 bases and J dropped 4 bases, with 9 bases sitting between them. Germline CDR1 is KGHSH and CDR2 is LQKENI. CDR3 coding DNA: TGTGCCAGCTCACCCTATTTAACCACTGAAGCTTTCTTT. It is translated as CASSPYLTTEAFF.

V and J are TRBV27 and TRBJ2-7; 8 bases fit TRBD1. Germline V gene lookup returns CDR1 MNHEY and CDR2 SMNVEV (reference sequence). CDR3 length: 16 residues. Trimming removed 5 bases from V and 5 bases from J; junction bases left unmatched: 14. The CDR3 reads CASSPPARTGFHEQYF. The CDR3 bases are TGTGCCAGCAGTCCCCCTGCCCGGACAGGGTTCCACGAGCAGTACTTC.

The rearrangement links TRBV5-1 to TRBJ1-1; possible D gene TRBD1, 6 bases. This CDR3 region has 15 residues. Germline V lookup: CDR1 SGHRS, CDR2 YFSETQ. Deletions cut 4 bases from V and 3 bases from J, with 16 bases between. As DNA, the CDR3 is TGCGCCAGCAGCCCTCGCGGGGGCCGGGACACTGAAGCTTTCTTT. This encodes CASSPRGGRDTEAFF.

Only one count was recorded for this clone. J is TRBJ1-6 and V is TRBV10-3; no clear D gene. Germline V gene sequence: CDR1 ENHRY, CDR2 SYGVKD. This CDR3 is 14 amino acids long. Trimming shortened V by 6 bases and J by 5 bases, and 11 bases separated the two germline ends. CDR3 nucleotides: TGTGCCATCAGCCCGGTTCTAGATAATTCACCCCTCCACTTT. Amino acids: CAISPVLDNSPLHF.

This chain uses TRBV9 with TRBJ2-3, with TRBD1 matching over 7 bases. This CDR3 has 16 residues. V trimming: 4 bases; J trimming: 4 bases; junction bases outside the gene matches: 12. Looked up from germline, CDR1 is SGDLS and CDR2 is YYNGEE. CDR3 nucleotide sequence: TGTGCCAGCAGCAAACGACAGGGTGAGGGGGCAGATACGCAGTATTTT. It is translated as CASSKRQGEGADTQYF.

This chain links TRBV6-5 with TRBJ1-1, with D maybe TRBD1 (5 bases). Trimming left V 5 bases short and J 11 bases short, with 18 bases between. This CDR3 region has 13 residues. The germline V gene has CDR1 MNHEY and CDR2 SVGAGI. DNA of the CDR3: TGTGCCAGCAGTCCTCAAGGGGAAGGTCGGGCTTTCTTT. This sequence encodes CASSPQGEGRAFF.

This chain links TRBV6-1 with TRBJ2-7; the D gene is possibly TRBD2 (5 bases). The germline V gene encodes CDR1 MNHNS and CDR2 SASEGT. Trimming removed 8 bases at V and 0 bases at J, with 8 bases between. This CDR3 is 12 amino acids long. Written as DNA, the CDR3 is TGTGCCAGCCGGGGATCCTCCTACGAGCAGTACTTC. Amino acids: CASRGSSYEQYF.

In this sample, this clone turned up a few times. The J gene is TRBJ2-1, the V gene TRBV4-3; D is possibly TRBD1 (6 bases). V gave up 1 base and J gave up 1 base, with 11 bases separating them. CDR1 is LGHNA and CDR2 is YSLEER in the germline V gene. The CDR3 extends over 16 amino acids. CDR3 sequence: CASSQGAQGSYNEQFF. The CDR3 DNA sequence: TGCGCCAGCAGCCAAGGGGCTCAGGGGTCCTACAATGAGCAGTTCTTC.

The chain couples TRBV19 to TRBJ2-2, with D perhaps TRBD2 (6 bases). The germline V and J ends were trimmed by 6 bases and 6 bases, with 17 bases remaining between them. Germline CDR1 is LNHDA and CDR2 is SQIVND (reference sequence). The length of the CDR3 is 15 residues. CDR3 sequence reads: CASRTLGGRPGELFF. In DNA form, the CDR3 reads TGTGCCAGTAGGACACTCGGTGGGAGGCCCGGGGAGCTGTTTTTT.

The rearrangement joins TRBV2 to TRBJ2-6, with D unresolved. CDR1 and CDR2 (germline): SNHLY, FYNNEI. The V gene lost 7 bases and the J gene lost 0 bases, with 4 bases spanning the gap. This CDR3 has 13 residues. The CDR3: CASTFSGANVLTF. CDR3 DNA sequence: TGTGCCAGCACCTTCTCTGGGGCCAACGTCCTGACTTTC.

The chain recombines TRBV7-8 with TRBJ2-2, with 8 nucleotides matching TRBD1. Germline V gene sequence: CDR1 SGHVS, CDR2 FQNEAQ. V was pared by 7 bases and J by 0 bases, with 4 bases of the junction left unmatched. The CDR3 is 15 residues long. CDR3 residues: CASIMDRANTGELFF. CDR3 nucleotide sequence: TGTGCCAGCATCATGGACAGGGCGAACACCGGGGAGCTGTTTTTT.

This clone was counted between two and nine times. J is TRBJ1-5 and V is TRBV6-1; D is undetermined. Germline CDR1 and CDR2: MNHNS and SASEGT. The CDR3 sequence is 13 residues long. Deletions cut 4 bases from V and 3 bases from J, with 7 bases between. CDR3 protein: CASSGNVNQPQHF. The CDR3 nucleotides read TGTGCCAGCAGTGGCAACGTCAATCAGCCCCAGCATTTT.

CDR3 residues: CAWSVGRTSGGAGDTQYF. The DNA for the CDR3 is TGTGCCTGGAGTGTCGGTCGGACTAGCGGGGGGGCCGGGGATACGCAGTATTTT. The J gene is TRBJ2-3, the V gene TRBV30; 15 bases are shared with TRBD2. Trimming removed 0 bases from V and 6 bases from J; junction bases left unmatched: 10. Per germline, CDR1 GTSNPN and CDR2 SVGIG (reference sequence). This CDR3 contains 18 residues.

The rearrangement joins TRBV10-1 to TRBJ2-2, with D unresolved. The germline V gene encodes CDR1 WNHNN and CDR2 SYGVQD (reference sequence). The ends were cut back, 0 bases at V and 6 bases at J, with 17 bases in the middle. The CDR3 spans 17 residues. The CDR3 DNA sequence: TGCGCCAGCAGTGAGTCGATAACAACCGGGCGGTCCGGGGAGCTGTTTTTT. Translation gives CASSESITTGRSGELFF.

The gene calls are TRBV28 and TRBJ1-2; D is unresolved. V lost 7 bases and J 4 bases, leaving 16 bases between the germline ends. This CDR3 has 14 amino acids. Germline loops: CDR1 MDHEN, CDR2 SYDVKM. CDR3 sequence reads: CASTPRPHPYGYTF. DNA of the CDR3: TGTGCCAGCACCCCCCGGCCCCATCCCTATGGCTACACCTTC.

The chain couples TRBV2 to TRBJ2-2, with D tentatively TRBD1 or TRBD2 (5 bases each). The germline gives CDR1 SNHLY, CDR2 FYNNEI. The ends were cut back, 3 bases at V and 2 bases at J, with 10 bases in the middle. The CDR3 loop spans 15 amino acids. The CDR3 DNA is TGTGCCAGCAGTGATACGAGGGGCAACACCGGGGAGCTGTTTTTT. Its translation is CASSDTRGNTGELFF.

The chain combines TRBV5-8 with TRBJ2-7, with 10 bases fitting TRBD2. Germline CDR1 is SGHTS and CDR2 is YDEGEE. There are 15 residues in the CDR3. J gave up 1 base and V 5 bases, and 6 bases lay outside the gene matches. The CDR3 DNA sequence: TGTGCCAGCAGTTCAGTAGCGGGGGGATCCTACGAGCAGTACTTC. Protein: CASSSVAGGSYEQYF.

CDR3 nucleotides: TGCGCCAGCAGCTTGGTAGTGAGAGAGACCCAGTACTTC. The encoded protein is CASSLVVRETQYF. V usage is TRBV5-1 and J usage is TRBJ2-5; D unclear. Trimming shortened V by 0 bases and J by 4 bases, and 7 bases separated the two germline ends. CDR1 and CDR2 from the germline V gene are SGHRS and YFSETQ. This CDR3 has 13 residues.

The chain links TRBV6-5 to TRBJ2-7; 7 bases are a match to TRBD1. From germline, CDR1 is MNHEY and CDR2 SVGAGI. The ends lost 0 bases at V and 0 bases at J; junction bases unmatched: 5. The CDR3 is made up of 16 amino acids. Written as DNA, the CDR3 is TGTGCCAGCAGTTACTCGGGGACAGCGATCTCCTACGAGCAGTACTTC. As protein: CASSYSGTAISYEQYF.

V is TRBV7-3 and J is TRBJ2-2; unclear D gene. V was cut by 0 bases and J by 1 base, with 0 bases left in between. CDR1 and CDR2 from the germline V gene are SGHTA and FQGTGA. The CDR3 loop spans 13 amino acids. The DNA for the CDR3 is TGTGCCAGCAGCTTAACGAACACCGGGGAGCTGTTTTTT. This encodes CASSLTNTGELFF.

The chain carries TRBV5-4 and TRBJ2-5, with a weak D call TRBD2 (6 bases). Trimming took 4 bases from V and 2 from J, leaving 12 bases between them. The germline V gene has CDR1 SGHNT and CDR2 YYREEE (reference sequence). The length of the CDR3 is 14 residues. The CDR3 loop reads CASSLGGAQETQYF. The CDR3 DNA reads TGTGCCAGCAGCCTGGGCGGGGCACAAGAGACCCAGTACTTC.

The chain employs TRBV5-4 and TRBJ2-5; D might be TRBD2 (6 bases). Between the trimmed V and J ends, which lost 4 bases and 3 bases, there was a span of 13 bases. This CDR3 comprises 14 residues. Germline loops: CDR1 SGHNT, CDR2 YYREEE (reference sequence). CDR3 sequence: CASSPTSNKETQYF. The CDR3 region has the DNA TGTGCCAGCAGCCCAACTAGCAATAAAGAGACCCAGTACTTC.

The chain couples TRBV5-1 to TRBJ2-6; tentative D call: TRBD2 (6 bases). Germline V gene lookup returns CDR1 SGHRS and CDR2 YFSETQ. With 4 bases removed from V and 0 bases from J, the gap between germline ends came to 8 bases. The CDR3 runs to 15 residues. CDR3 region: CASSAGGSGANVLTF. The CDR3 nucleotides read TGCGCCAGCAGCGCCGGGGGCTCTGGGGCCAACGTCCTGACTTTC.

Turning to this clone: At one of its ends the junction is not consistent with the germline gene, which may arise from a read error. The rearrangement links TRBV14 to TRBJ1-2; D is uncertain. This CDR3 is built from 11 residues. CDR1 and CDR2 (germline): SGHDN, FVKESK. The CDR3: CASSQHYGHTF. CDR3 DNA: TGTGCCAGCAGCCAACATTATGGCCACACCTTC.

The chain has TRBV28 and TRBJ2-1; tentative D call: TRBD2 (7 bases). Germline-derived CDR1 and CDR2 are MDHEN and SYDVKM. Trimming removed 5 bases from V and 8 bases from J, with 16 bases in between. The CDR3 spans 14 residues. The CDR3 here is CASSRGGGEDEQFF. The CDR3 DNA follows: TGTGCCAGCAGTAGAGGAGGGGGGGAGGATGAGCAGTTCTTC.

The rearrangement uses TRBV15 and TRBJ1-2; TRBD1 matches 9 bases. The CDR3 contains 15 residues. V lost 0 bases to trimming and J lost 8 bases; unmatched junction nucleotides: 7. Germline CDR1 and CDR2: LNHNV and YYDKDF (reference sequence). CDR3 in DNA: TGTGCCACCAGCAGAGATGGGACAGGGAGCCTGGGCTACACCTTC. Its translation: CATSRDGTGSLGYTF.